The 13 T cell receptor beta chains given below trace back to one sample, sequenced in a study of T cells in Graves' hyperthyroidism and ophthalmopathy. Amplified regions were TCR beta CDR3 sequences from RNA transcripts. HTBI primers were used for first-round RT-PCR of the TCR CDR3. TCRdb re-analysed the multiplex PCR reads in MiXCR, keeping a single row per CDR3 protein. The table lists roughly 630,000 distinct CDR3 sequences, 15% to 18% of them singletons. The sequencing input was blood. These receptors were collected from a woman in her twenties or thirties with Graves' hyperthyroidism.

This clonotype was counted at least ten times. This chain's CDR3 is CASSPGFEQFF. The CDR3 coding sequence is TGTGCCAGCAGTCCAGGGTTTGAGCAGTTCTTC. This chain joins TRBV6-2 or TRBV6-3 and TRBJ2-1; tentative D call: TRBD1 (5 bases). Trimming took off 5 bases at V and 9 bases at J, with 8 bases between the two ends. The germline V gene encodes CDR1 MNHEY and CDR2 SVGEGT. The CDR3 contains 11 residues.

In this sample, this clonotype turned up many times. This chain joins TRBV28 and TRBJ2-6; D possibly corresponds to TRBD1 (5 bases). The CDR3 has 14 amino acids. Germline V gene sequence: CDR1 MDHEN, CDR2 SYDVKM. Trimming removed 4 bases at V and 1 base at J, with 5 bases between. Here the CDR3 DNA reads TGTGCCAGCAGTTCAGGGTCTGGGGCCAACGTCCTGACTTTC. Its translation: CASSSGSGANVLTF.

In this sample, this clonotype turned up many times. CDR3 bases: TGTGCCAGCAGCCCAAAGCAGGGATTCGGCTATGGCTACACCTTC. Encoded protein: CASSPKQGFGYGYTF. This chain joins TRBV7-3 and TRBJ1-2; the D gene is possibly TRBD1 (5 bases). The CDR3 sequence is 15 residues long. Between the trimmed V and J ends, which lost 5 bases and 4 bases, there was a span of 17 bases. Germline loops: CDR1 SGHTA, CDR2 FQGTGA.

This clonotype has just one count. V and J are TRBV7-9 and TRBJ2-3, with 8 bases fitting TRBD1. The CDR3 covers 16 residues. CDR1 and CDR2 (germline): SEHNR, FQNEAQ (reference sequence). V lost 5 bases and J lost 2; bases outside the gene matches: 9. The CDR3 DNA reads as TGTGCCAGCAGCCCCGGGACAGGAGTAGTCACAGATACGCAGTATTTT. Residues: CASSPGTGVVTDTQYF.

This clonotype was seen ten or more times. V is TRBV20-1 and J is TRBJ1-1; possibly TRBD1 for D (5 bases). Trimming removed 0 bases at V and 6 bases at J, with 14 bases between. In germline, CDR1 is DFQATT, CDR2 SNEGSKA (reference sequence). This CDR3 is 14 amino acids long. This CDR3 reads CSARDPQGLAEAFF. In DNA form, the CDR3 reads TGCAGTGCTAGAGATCCGCAGGGTCTTGCTGAAGCTTTCTTT.

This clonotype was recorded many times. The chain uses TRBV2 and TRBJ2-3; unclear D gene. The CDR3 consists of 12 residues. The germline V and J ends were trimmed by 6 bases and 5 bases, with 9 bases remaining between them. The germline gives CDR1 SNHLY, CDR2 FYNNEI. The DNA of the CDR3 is TGTGCCAGCAGCATGCAGCAAGATACGCAGTATTTT. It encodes CASSMQQDTQYF.

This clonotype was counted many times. The CDR3 nucleotides read TGTGCCAGCAGTTTGCTGTTCCGCGGGAGTCAAGAGACCCAGTACTTC. Translating it yields CASSLLFRGSQETQYF. The chain uses TRBV12-3 or TRBV12-4 and TRBJ2-5; 7 bases are a match to TRBD2. V lost 3 bases, J lost 2 bases, and 9 bases stayed unmatched. The CDR3 runs 16 residues.

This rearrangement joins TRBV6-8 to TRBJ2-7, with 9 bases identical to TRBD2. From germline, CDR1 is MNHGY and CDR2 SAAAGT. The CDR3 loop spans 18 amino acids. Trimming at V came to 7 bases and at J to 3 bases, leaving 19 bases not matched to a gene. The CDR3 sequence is CASTPGVLRREGFYEQYF. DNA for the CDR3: TGTGCCAGCACTCCGGGCGTTCTAAGGCGGGAGGGGTTCTACGAGCAGTACTTC.

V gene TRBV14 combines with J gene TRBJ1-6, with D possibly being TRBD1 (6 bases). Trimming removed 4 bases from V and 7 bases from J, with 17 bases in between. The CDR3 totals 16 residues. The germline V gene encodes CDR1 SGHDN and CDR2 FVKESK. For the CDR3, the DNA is TGTGCCAGCAGCCCCTTGGGGGGCGGAGGAAATTCACCCCTCCACTTT. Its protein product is CASSPLGGGGNSPLHF. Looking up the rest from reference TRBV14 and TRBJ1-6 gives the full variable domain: EAGVTQFPSHSVIEKGQTVTLRCDPISGHDNLYWYRRVMGKEIKFLLHFVKESKQDESGMPNNRFLAERTGGTYSTLKVQPAELEDSGVYFCASSPLGGGGNSPLHFGNGTRLTVT.

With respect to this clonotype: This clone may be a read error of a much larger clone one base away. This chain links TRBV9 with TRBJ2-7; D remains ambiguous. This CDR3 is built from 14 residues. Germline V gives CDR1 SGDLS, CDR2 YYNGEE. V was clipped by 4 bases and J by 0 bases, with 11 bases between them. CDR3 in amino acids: CASSSVQYSYEQYF. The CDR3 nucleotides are TGTGCCAGCAGCTCGGTACAGTACTCCTACGAGCAGTACTTC.

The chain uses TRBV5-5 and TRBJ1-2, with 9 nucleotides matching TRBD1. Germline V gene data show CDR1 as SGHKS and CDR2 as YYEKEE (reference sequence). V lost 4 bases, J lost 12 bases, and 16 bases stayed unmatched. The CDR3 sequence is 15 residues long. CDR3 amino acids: CASSHTGTGLRGHTF. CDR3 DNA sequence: TGTGCCAGCAGCCACACCGGGACAGGGCTCCGGGGCCACACCTTC. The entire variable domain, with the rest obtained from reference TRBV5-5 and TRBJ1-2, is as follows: DAGVTQSPTHLIKTRGQQVTLRCSPISGHKSVSWYQQVLGQGPQFIFQYYEKEERGRGNFPDRFSARQFPNYSSELNVNALLLGDSALYLCASSHTGTGLRGHTFGSGTRLTVV.

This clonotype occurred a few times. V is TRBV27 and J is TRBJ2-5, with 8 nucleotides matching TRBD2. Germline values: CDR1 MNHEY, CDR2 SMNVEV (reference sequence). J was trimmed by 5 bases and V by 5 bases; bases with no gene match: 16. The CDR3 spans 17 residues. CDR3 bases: TGTGCCAGCAGTATAAGAGGTACAGGACTAGCACAGGAGACCCAGTACTTC. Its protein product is CASSIRGTGLAQETQYF.

CDR3 in DNA: TGCAGTGCTAGAAAGGACAGGGGCTACGAGCAGTACTTC. Its protein product is CSARKDRGYEQYF. This rearrangement joins TRBV20-1 to TRBJ2-7; 9 bases are a match to TRBD1. The germline V gene encodes CDR1 DFQATT and CDR2 SNEGSKA (reference sequence). Trimming at V came to 2 bases and at J to 3 bases, leaving 2 bases not matched to a gene. The CDR3 length is 13 residues.